The present T cell receptor (beta chain) was sequenced within a study of T cell responses to AZD1222 COVID-19 vaccine. Study-level information: Second doses that came at about 4 or about 12 weeks were put together.

This CDR3 contains 13 residues. V lost 4 bases, J lost 0 bases, and 7 bases lay in between. The germline V gene encodes CDR1 SGHTA and CDR2 FQGTGA. In the case of this clone: Its antigen is unknown.

Generated by immunoSEQ multiplex PCR, the TCRdb table keeps only in-frame clones and is missing some. Of approximately 180,000 clones listed, around 90% were seen once; the top ten hold less than 3%. Study-wide findings and caveats: The repertoires were collected only after the peak T cell response. Spike was spanned by vaccine-associated CD4 TCRs, with dominance at 160-218 and 743-854. Females made up more of the donors, who were largely white British, and clonal diversity may have come out too low.

Sample: peripheral blood, taken on day 0 of AZD1222 vaccination. This receptor was obtained from an adult in good health. This sequence joins TRBV7-3 and TRBJ2-7; perhaps TRBD2 as D (5 bases). The CDR3 nucleotides read TGTGCCAGCAGCTCGGGATCCTCCTACGAGCAGTACTTC. Protein sequence: CASSSGSSYEQYF.